These 4 T cell receptor beta chains were sequenced from one sample in a study of blood T cell repertoires in COVID-19 (dated by TCRdb to between 2020 and 2021). Libraries were constructed by the immunoSEQ multiplex PCR assay. TCRdb's version of the immuneACCESS table is confined to in-frame rearrangements and falls short of the full clone set. An unresolved V gene accounts for under half of the shortfall where checked; the remainder is of unknown origin. The sample has about 380,000 clones on record, around 89% of them singletons. The ten largest account for more than 0.95% of the sample. What was sequenced was PBMCs or T cells enriched from blood (not recorded which). Receptors originate from a young woman who had recovered from COVID-19.

The chain joins TRBV14 to TRBJ2-7; 8 bases line up with TRBD1. Germline loops: CDR1 SGHDN, CDR2 FVKESK. Germline trimming cut 4 bases from V and 0 bases from J; bases unmatched to any gene: 8. CDR3 length: 16 amino acids. CDR3 nucleotides: TGTGCCAGCAGCCGACTAGGACAGGGCCTCTCCTACGAGCAGTACTTC. This gives the protein CASSRLGQGLSYEQYF. Complete variable domain (other parts from reference TRBV14 and TRBJ2-7): EAGVTQFPSHSVIEKGQTVTLRCDPISGHDNLYWYRRVMGKEIKFLLHFVKESKQDESGMPNNRFLAERTGGTYSTLKVQPAELEDSGVYFCASSRLGQGLSYEQYFGPGTRLTVT.

The chain combines TRBV7-2 with TRBJ1-4; the D gene is possibly TRBD1 (6 bases). The germline V and J ends were trimmed by 5 bases and 4 bases, with 11 bases remaining between them. Germline CDR1 is SGHTA and CDR2 is FQGNSA. The CDR3 has 14 residues. The CDR3 bases are TGTGCCAGCAGCCTAACAGGGAATAATGAAAAACTGTTTTTT. It is translated as CASSLTGNNEKLFF.

CDR3 sequence reads: CASSESPDTQYF. CDR3 nucleotides: TGCGCCAGCAGTGAGTCTCCGGATACGCAGTATTTT. The chain is built from TRBV10-1 and TRBJ2-3; D call uncertain. From germline, CDR1 is WNHNN and CDR2 SYGVQD (reference sequence). Trimming stripped 0 bases from V and 6 bases from J, with 4 bases between. The CDR3 is 12 residues long.

Sample share makes this clone medium-sized (0.01 to 0.1%). The chain employs TRBV6-4 and TRBJ2-2, with 8 bases that match TRBD2. The V gene end was trimmed by 5 bases and the J gene end by 3 bases; junction bases not matched to a gene: 2. Germline values: CDR1 MRHNA, CDR2 SNTAGT. The CDR3 length is 14 residues. The CDR3 spells CASSLLADTGELFF. CDR3 in DNA: TGTGCCAGCAGTTTACTAGCGGACACCGGGGAGCTGTTTTTT.